This T cell receptor (beta chain) was documented in a study of shared clonotypes between healthy human individuals. This CDR3 is 14 amino acids long. Germline values: CDR1 LNHDA, CDR2 SQIVND (reference sequence). V was trimmed by 5 bases and J by 5 bases, leaving 14 bases between them. As to this clone: The target antigen is unknown.

Repertoires were generated with immunoSEQ multiplex PCR, while TCRdb's copy carries only in-frame clones and drops some. The data contain about 2.2 million clones, 80% to 95% of them seen just once; the ten biggest clones take up about 1.7%. Study observations and caveats: Only blood samples were collected, and tissue repertoires likely differ.

Naive CD8 cells lacked CD45RO and underwent positive selection for CCR7, leaving out terminally differentiated effector memory CD45RA+ cells. The chain couples TRBV19 to TRBJ2-3; D might be TRBD2 (5 bases). Sequenced input: naive CD8+ T cells from PBMCs. This sequence was found in a man between 18 and 35 years old in good health. Some clones in this sample may be carry-over from other donors' samples. The CDR3: CASSDQLVGDTQYF. CDR3 DNA: TGTGCCAGTAGTGACCAACTAGTTGGAGATACGCAGTATTTT.